This T cell receptor beta chain was sequenced in a study of blood T cell repertoires in COVID-19. As for the study in general: The analysed material was cDNA or gDNA that came from T cells, B-cell-depleted T cells, or PBMCs.

Participants were placed into cohorts based on the clinical history they reported. For recovered donors of Cohort 3, there were two negative PCRs, clearance, or symptom resolution. In the authors' workflow: Reference gene primer amplification gave estimated nucleated cell counts. Libraries were prepared by immunoSEQ multiplex PCR; TCRdb keeps only in-frame clonotypes and omits some of them. V and J calls and clone size are given by that table; D and trimming were obtained from the DNA. Among 200,000 or so clones listed, 88% were seen once. The sequence derives from a woman aged 25-40 years who had recovered from COVID-19. The specimen was PBMCs or T cells enriched from blood (not recorded which).

The DNA of the CDR3 is TGTGCCACTTCGGGACTGCTGAACACTGAAGCTTTCTTT. Its protein product is CATSGLLNTEAFF. V and J are TRBV25-1 and TRBJ1-1; D might be TRBD1 (5 bases). This CDR3 spans 13 amino acids. CDR1 MGHDK and CDR2 SYGVNS come from the germline V gene. V lost 10 bases to trimming and J lost 0 bases, with 12 bases between them.